A selection of T cell receptor beta chains follows, all from one sample in a study of blood T cell repertoires in COVID-19. The table came from immunoSEQ multiplex PCR; TCRdb's copy has only in-frame clones and leaves some out. The data show some 88,000 clones, with about 85% seen just once and 24% held by the top ten. Sequencing input: peripheral blood. All receptors derive from a human donor in a cohort sampled during active COVID-19. The CDR3 runs from the conserved cysteine through the conserved F or W. D genes are given only for firm matches. Clone size appears in some rows only: once, few, many, or a class for an expanded clone.

CDR3aa: CASSERLSRGETQYF
CDR3nt: TGTGCCAGCAGTGAAAGATTATCTAGAGGGGAGACCCAGTACTTC
abundance: -
d_gene: -
j_gene: TRBJ2-5
v_gene: TRBV6-1

CDR3aa: CASSPPRGRNIQYF
CDR3nt: TGTGCCAGCAGCCCTCCTCGGGGGAGAAACATTCAGTACTTC
abundance: -
d_gene: -
j_gene: TRBJ2-4
v_gene: TRBV3-1/TRBV3-2

CDR3aa: CASSLLAGGETQYF
CDR3nt: TGTGCCAGCAGCTTACTAGCGGGAGGAGAGACCCAGTACTTC
abundance: -
d_gene: TRBD2
j_gene: TRBJ2-5
v_gene: TRBV5-6

CDR3aa: CASTLAGNEQFF
CDR3nt: TGTGCCAGCACCCTAGCGGGCAATGAGCAGTTCTTC
abundance: -
d_gene: TRBD2
j_gene: TRBJ2-1
v_gene: TRBV2

CDR3aa: CAISRTGKDGEQYF
CDR3nt: TGTGCCATCAGTAGGACAGGGAAAGACGGCGAGCAGTACTTC
abundance: -
d_gene: TRBD1
j_gene: TRBJ2-7
v_gene: TRBV10-3

CDR3aa: CASSPPEGGQETQYF
CDR3nt: TGTGCCAGCTCACCGCCAGAGGGGGGGCAGGAGACCCAGTACTTC
abundance: -
d_gene: -
j_gene: TRBJ2-5
v_gene: TRBV18

CDR3aa: CASSYRDRVYEQYF
CDR3nt: TGTGCCAGCAGTTACCGCGACAGGGTGTACGAGCAGTACTTC
abundance: -
d_gene: TRBD1
j_gene: TRBJ2-7
v_gene: TRBV6-5

CDR3aa: CASSVGTSGSWDEQFF
CDR3nt: TGCGCCAGCAGCGTGGGGACTAGCGGGAGTTGGGATGAGCAGTTCTTC
abundance: -
d_gene: TRBD2
j_gene: TRBJ2-1
v_gene: TRBV5-1

CDR3aa: CASSSKNLWTGGYEQFF
CDR3nt: TGCGCCAGCAGCTCCAAAAACCTCTGGACAGGAGGATATGAGCAGTTCTTC
abundance: -
d_gene: TRBD1
j_gene: TRBJ2-1
v_gene: TRBV5-1

CDR3aa: CASSESQGIGYTF
CDR3nt: TGTGCCAGCAGTGAAAGTCAGGGGATTGGCTACACCTTC
abundance: -
d_gene: -
j_gene: TRBJ1-2
v_gene: TRBV2

CDR3aa: CASSLVGGTGVEKLFF
CDR3nt: TGTGCCAGCAGCTTGGTAGGCGGGACAGGGGTTGAAAAACTGTTTTTT
abundance: -
d_gene: TRBD1
j_gene: TRBJ1-4
v_gene: TRBV5-6

CDR3aa: CASRGDNLYEQYF
CDR3nt: TGTGCCAGCAGGGGAGACAACCTCTACGAGCAGTACTTC
abundance: -
d_gene: -
j_gene: TRBJ2-7
v_gene: TRBV25-1

CDR3aa: CASRTDSTNYGYTF
CDR3nt: TGTGCCAGCAGGACAGACAGTACTAACTATGGCTACACCTTC
abundance: few
d_gene: -
j_gene: TRBJ1-2
v_gene: TRBV6-6

CDR3aa: CASSLGGTGVQETQYF
CDR3nt: TGCGCCAGCAGCTTGGGGGGGACAGGGGTCCAAGAGACCCAGTACTTC
abundance: -
d_gene: TRBD1
j_gene: TRBJ2-5
v_gene: TRBV5-1

CDR3aa: CASSPLGPGQGADSPLHF
CDR3nt: TGTGCCAGCTCACCACTCGGTCCGGGACAGGGGGCTGATTCACCCCTCCACTTT
abundance: few
d_gene: TRBD1
j_gene: TRBJ1-6
v_gene: TRBV18

CDR3aa: CASSSNSASSYNEQFF
CDR3nt: TGTGCCAGCAGTTCGAATTCCGCGAGCTCCTACAATGAGCAGTTCTTC
abundance: few
d_gene: -
j_gene: TRBJ2-1
v_gene: TRBV6-4

CDR3aa: CASSHVAGGPSGEQFF
CDR3nt: TGTGCCAGCAGCCATGTAGCGGGAGGGCCCTCGGGTGAGCAGTTCTTC
abundance: -
d_gene: TRBD2
j_gene: TRBJ2-1
v_gene: TRBV5-8

CDR3aa: CASSQTSGEPYEQYF
CDR3nt: TGTGCCAGCAGCCAGACTAGCGGGGAACCCTACGAGCAGTACTTC
abundance: -
d_gene: TRBD2
j_gene: TRBJ2-7
v_gene: TRBV7-8

CDR3aa: CASSVVQGLAGDMPYNEQFF
CDR3nt: TGTGCCAGCAGCGTAGTCCAGGGACTAGCGGGAGATATGCCCTACAATGAGCAGTTCTTC
abundance: -
d_gene: TRBD2
j_gene: TRBJ2-1
v_gene: TRBV9

CDR3aa: CASSERDRGPPGYTF
CDR3nt: TGTGCCAGCAGTGAAAGGGACAGGGGGCCACCTGGCTACACCTTC
abundance: -
d_gene: TRBD1
j_gene: TRBJ1-2
v_gene: TRBV2

CDR3aa: CATGLAGTSTDTQYF
CDR3nt: TGTGCAACAGGGCTAGCGGGAACAAGCACAGATACGCAGTATTTT
abundance: -
d_gene: TRBD2
j_gene: TRBJ2-3
v_gene: TRBV6-5

CDR3aa: CASRTGGFPYEQYF
CDR3nt: TGTGCCAGTAGGACAGGGGGCTTCCCCTACGAGCAGTACTTC
abundance: few
d_gene: TRBD1
j_gene: TRBJ2-7
v_gene: TRBV19

CDR3aa: CAASSGPNNEQFF
CDR3nt: TGCGCAGCTTCGAGCGGGCCGAACAATGAGCAGTTCTTC
abundance: -
d_gene: -
j_gene: TRBJ2-1
v_gene: TRBV10-1

CDR3aa: CASSQQGRDVTEAFF
CDR3nt: TGCGCCAGCAGCCAACAGGGACGGGACGTCACTGAAGCTTTCTTT
abundance: -
d_gene: -
j_gene: TRBJ1-1
v_gene: TRBV5-1

CDR3aa: CASSQDSGRLETQYF
CDR3nt: TGTGCCAGCAGCCAAGATAGCGGGAGGTTGGAGACCCAGTACTTC
abundance: -
d_gene: TRBD2
j_gene: TRBJ2-5
v_gene: TRBV14

CDR3aa: CAISDSDASGANVLTF
CDR3nt: TGTGCCATCAGTGACAGTGATGCCTCTGGGGCCAACGTCCTGACTTTC
abundance: -
d_gene: -
j_gene: TRBJ2-6
v_gene: TRBV10-3

CDR3aa: CASGGGTGELFF
CDR3nt: TGTGCCAGCGGCGGCGGCACCGGGGAGCTGTTTTTT
abundance: -
d_gene: -
j_gene: TRBJ2-2
v_gene: TRBV28

CDR3aa: CSATTRQGSPEQYF
CDR3nt: TGCAGCGCCACCACCCGGCAGGGTTCGCCCGAGCAGTACTTC
abundance: -
d_gene: -
j_gene: TRBJ2-7
v_gene: TRBV29-1

CDR3aa: CASSIARQGYTGELFF
CDR3nt: TGTGCCAGTAGTATAGCGAGGCAGGGGTACACCGGGGAGCTGTTTTTT
abundance: once
d_gene: -
j_gene: TRBJ2-2
v_gene: TRBV19

CDR3aa: CASSGGLAGGWGGGELFF
CDR3nt: TGCGCCAGCAGTGGTGGACTAGCGGGAGGATGGGGCGGTGGGGAGCTGTTTTTT
abundance: -
d_gene: TRBD2
j_gene: TRBJ2-2
v_gene: TRBV10-2

CDR3aa: CASSADSNIEKLFF
CDR3nt: TGTGCCAGCAGCGCCGACAGCAATATTGAAAAACTGTTTTTT
abundance: -
d_gene: -
j_gene: TRBJ1-4
v_gene: TRBV9

CDR3aa: CASSQDSLAGALRGTDTQYF
CDR3nt: TGTGCCAGCAGCCAAGACTCGCTGGCGGGAGCACTCAGAGGCACAGATACGCAGTATTTT
abundance: -
d_gene: TRBD2
j_gene: TRBJ2-3
v_gene: TRBV3-1/TRBV3-2

CDR3aa: CASSLTSGDTDTQYF
CDR3nt: TGTGCCAGCAGCTTAACAAGCGGGGATACAGATACGCAGTATTTT
abundance: -
d_gene: TRBD2
j_gene: TRBJ2-3
v_gene: TRBV7-2

CDR3aa: CASSLTPYNSPLHF
CDR3nt: TGTGCCAGCAGTCTAACGCCCTATAATTCACCCCTCCACTTT
abundance: -
d_gene: -
j_gene: TRBJ1-6
v_gene: TRBV6-5

CDR3aa: CSLIQGPTGELFF
CDR3nt: TGCAGCTTAATTCAGGGGCCCACCGGGGAGCTGTTTTTT
abundance: -
d_gene: -
j_gene: TRBJ2-2
v_gene: TRBV29-1

CDR3aa: CASSIQGYNEQFF
CDR3nt: TGTGCCAGTAGTATACAGGGCTACAATGAGCAGTTCTTC
abundance: -
d_gene: -
j_gene: TRBJ2-1
v_gene: TRBV19

CDR3aa: CASSRRDSPRDTIYF
CDR3nt: TGTGCCAGCAGCCGAAGAGACAGCCCGCGTGACACCATATATTTT
abundance: -
d_gene: -
j_gene: TRBJ1-3
v_gene: TRBV5-4

CDR3aa: CASSLDLDTQYF
CDR3nt: TGCGCCAGCAGCTTGGATCTGGATACGCAGTATTTT
abundance: -
d_gene: -
j_gene: TRBJ2-3
v_gene: TRBV5-1

CDR3aa: CSASGSGVGENIQYF
CDR3nt: TGCAGTGCTAGTGGGTCAGGGGTCGGAGAAAACATTCAGTACTTC
abundance: -
d_gene: -
j_gene: TRBJ2-4
v_gene: TRBV20-1

CDR3aa: CASSPPGLAANGDTQYF
CDR3nt: TGTGCCAGCAGTCCTCCGGGACTAGCGGCAAATGGGGATACGCAGTATTTT
abundance: -
d_gene: TRBD2
j_gene: TRBJ2-3
v_gene: TRBV7-9

CDR3aa: CASSPRADYGYTF
CDR3nt: TGTGCCAGCTCACCACGGGCCGACTATGGCTACACCTTC
abundance: few
d_gene: -
j_gene: TRBJ1-2
v_gene: TRBV18

CDR3aa: CASSLGWTEISHTGELFF
CDR3nt: TGTGCCAGCAGCTTAGGGTGGACAGAGATATCGCACACCGGGGAGCTGTTTTTT
abundance: -
d_gene: -
j_gene: TRBJ2-2
v_gene: TRBV11-2

CDR3aa: CASSYSLGLAGELDEQFF
CDR3nt: TGTGCCAGCAGTTACTCTCTGGGACTAGCGGGAGAACTCGATGAGCAGTTCTTC
abundance: -
d_gene: TRBD2
j_gene: TRBJ2-1
v_gene: TRBV6-2/TRBV6-3

CDR3aa: CASSPIPSGPQNTQYF
CDR3nt: TGTGCCAGCAGCCCGATCCCTAGCGGCCCCCAGAATACGCAGTATTTT
abundance: -
d_gene: TRBD2
j_gene: TRBJ2-3
v_gene: TRBV7-6

CDR3aa: CASSPAGERTGELFF
CDR3nt: TGTGCCAGCAGCCCGGCTGGGGAGCGGACCGGGGAGCTGTTTTTT
abundance: once
d_gene: -
j_gene: TRBJ2-2
v_gene: TRBV9

CDR3aa: CASKTGYDTEAFF
CDR3nt: TGTGCCAGCAAGACAGGGTACGACACTGAAGCTTTCTTT
abundance: -
d_gene: TRBD1
j_gene: TRBJ1-1
v_gene: TRBV19

CDR3aa: CASSLSLGAEQFF
CDR3nt: TGCGCCAGCAGTTTAAGCCTAGGGGCTGAGCAGTTCTTC
abundance: -
d_gene: -
j_gene: TRBJ2-1
v_gene: TRBV5-1

CDR3aa: CASSSPDRGDNEQFF
CDR3nt: TGTGCCAGCAGCTCACCTGACAGGGGAGACAATGAGCAGTTCTTC
abundance: once
d_gene: TRBD1
j_gene: TRBJ2-1
v_gene: TRBV28

CDR3aa: CASSQGLAGFSYNEQFF
CDR3nt: TGCGCCAGCAGCCAGGGACTAGCGGGATTCTCCTACAATGAGCAGTTCTTC
abundance: -
d_gene: TRBD2
j_gene: TRBJ2-1
v_gene: TRBV4-1

CDR3aa: CASSSLTGASYGYTF
CDR3nt: TGTGCCAGCAGCTCACTCACAGGGGCCTCCTATGGCTACACCTTC
abundance: -
d_gene: TRBD1
j_gene: TRBJ1-2
v_gene: TRBV7-9

CDR3aa: CASSLGQNSPLHF
CDR3nt: TGTGCCAGCAGCTTAGGGCAGAATTCACCCCTCCACTTT
abundance: few
d_gene: -
j_gene: TRBJ1-6
v_gene: TRBV11-2

CDR3aa: CASSDLAGGVNEQFF
CDR3nt: TGTGCCAGCAGTGATCTAGCGGGAGGGGTCAATGAGCAGTTCTTC
abundance: -
d_gene: TRBD2
j_gene: TRBJ2-1
v_gene: TRBV6-1

CDR3aa: CASRTGTGAAGELFF
CDR3nt: TGTGCCAGCAGGACCGGGACAGGGGCAGCCGGGGAGCTGTTTTTT
abundance: -
d_gene: TRBD1
j_gene: TRBJ2-2
v_gene: TRBV2

CDR3aa: CSVEITGTGVVRDTQYF
CDR3nt: TGCAGCGTTGAGATTACCGGGACAGGGGTTGTGCGAGATACGCAGTATTTT
abundance: -
d_gene: TRBD1
j_gene: TRBJ2-3
v_gene: TRBV29-1

CDR3aa: CASSDPSGFTGELFF
CDR3nt: TGTGCCAGCAGCGACCCTAGCGGGTTCACCGGGGAGCTGTTTTTT
abundance: -
d_gene: TRBD2
j_gene: TRBJ2-2
v_gene: TRBV5-4

CDR3aa: CASSPPVGLNYGYTF
CDR3nt: TGTGCCAGCAGCCCCCCCGTGGGGCTGAACTATGGCTACACCTTC
abundance: -
d_gene: -
j_gene: TRBJ1-2
v_gene: TRBV7-8

CDR3aa: CASSWGRDNFNEQYF
CDR3nt: TGTGCCAGCAGCTGGGGCCGGGACAACTTCAACGAGCAGTACTTC
abundance: -
d_gene: -
j_gene: TRBJ2-7
v_gene: TRBV5-4